These 5 T cell receptor delta chains were sequenced from one sample in a study of DNA immune sequencing with unique molecular identifiers. All 8 TRDV and 4 TRDJ genes were targeted in 32-plex amplification of genomic DNA. A 12-nucleotide UMI was added during approximately 3 barcoding PCR cycles before adapter PCR. TCRdb redid clone calling on the multiplex PCR reads using CATT. The sample has about 670 delta-chain clones, around 10% seen once. Sequencing was done on a sample of gamma-delta T cells from PBMCs. Receptor source: a human donor in good health.

This clone is labeled as medium-sized (0.01 to 0.1%). V usage is TRDV2 and J usage is TRDJ1, with D perhaps TRDD2 (5 bases). The ends were cut back, 1 base at V and 5 bases at J, with 16 bases in the middle. The germline CDR1 and CDR2 sequences are GEAIGNYY and EKD. This CDR3 has 15 amino acids. The CDR3 DNA sequence: TGTGCCTGTGACACTCTGACGCCCCTACGGGATAAACTCATCTTT. The encoded protein is CACDTLTPLRDKLIF.

With respect to this clone: The junction differs from germline at one of its ends, possibly a read error. The gene calls are TRDV2 and TRDJ1; 12 bases line up with TRDD3. The germline V gene has CDR1 GEAIGNYY and CDR2 EKD. The CDR3 is made up of 22 amino acids. The chain's CDR3 is CASDHVHPRIAGGYASDGKLIF. DNA for the CDR3: TGTGCCAGTGACCATGTCCACCCCCGAATTGCTGGGGGATACGCGTCCGATGGTAAACTCATCTTT.

By share, this clone counts as medium-sized (0.01 to 0.1%). The chain employs TRDV2 and TRDJ3; D perhaps matches TRDD3 (6 bases). The CDR3 covers 18 residues. The germline gives CDR1 GEAIGNYY, CDR2 EKD. The V end lost 0 bases, the J end lost 0 bases, and 11 bases lay between the germline ends. DNA for the CDR3: TGTGCCTGTGACACCTGGGGGGGCAGCTCCTGGGACACCCGACAGATGTTTTTC. This encodes CACDTWGGSSWDTRQMFF.

A note on this clone: The TCRdb record carries a much larger clone's protein, which differs from this DNA's translation at residue 16; a read error is the likely cause, and the protein listed here is the DNA translation. V is TRDV1 and J is TRDJ1; 11 nucleotides line up with TRDD3. The germline gives CDR1 TSWWSYY, CDR2 QGS. This CDR3 comprises 20 residues. CDR3 region: CALGDDSLGWGIRVTYKLIF. The CDR3 nucleotides are TGTGCTCTTGGGGACGATTCCCTCGGATGGGGGATACGCGTCACCTATAAACTCATCTTT.

This clone has just a few counts. This chain uses TRDV1 with TRDJ1, with 9 positions matching TRDD3. Per germline, CDR1 TSWWSYY and CDR2 QGS. Trimming at V came to 4 bases and at J to 2 bases, leaving 26 bases not matched to a gene. The CDR3 has 22 amino acids. CDR3: CALGALNPARHGAWGITDKLIF. CDR3 DNA sequence: TGTGCTCTTGGGGCCTTAAACCCCGCGCGCCATGGGGCCTGGGGGATTACCGATAAACTCATCTTT.